The clone carrying this T cell receptor (beta chain) appeared a few times. The data derive from a study of cytomegalovirus exposure and HLA in healthy donors. CDR1 is GTSNPN, CDR2 SVGIG, per germline (reference sequence). This CDR3 comprises 14 residues. Trimming removed 2 bases from V and 9 bases from J, with 17 bases in between. The study ran its PCR with 60 Vbeta and 13 Jbeta primers. Using immunoSEQ multiplex PCR, the repertoire was profiled, and TCRdb retains in-frame clones only, with some absent. The data hold under 200,000 clones, with 77% observed a single time. The TCR comes from a man in his fifties in good health and CMV-seropositive. The sample comprised PBMCs. The chain is built from TRBV30 and TRBJ1-5; TRBD1 is a possible D gene (6 bases). For the CDR3, the DNA is TGTGCCTGGAGTATCAGGGGCACGGATGGGCCCCAGCATTTT. It translates to CAWSIRGTDGPQHF. Based on the CDR3 plus reference TRBV30 and TRBJ1-5, the full variable domain is SQTIHQWPATLVQPVGSPLSLECTVEGTSNPNLYWYRQAAGRGLQLLFYSVGIGQISSEVPQNLSASRPQDRQFILSSKKLLLSDSGFYLCAWSIRGTDGPQHFGDGTRLSIL.